The sequence of this T cell receptor beta chain was determined in a study of blood T cell repertoires in COVID-19 (dated by TCRdb to 2018 to 2021). Notes on the research overall: Collaborator samples came from the United States, Italy and Spain and covered acute and convalescent phases of COVID-19. The prospective study material was composed of cDNA or gDNA derived from T cells, B-cell-depleted T cells, or PBMCs. Subjects who had been exposed to COVID-19, were actively infected with it, or had recovered from it provided the deeply sampled blood TCRbeta repertoires that made up the dataset. The repertoires were released in a freely available public database intended as a resource for research on the immune response to SARS-CoV-2. Samples were obtained from the ongoing ImmuneRACE study (first 160 participants) and from 1,200 or so subjects provided by 6 global collaborators. Sample metadata almost always included a de-identified subject ID, COVID-19 status, age in years and sex. Where available, HLA class I and class II types were obtained from metadata supplied by the sample provider rather than from assay-based typing.

From its cysteine to its phenylalanine, the CDR3 spans 15 amino acids. The retained sequence is limited to the CDR3, 45 bases, with the frame set at the first base. Clipping removes 5 bases from V and 6 bases from J, with 11 as the unmatched junction base count. Via the germline V gene (reference sequence), CDR1 is LNHDA and CDR2 SQIVND. TCRbeta CDR3 regions were amplified from genomic DNA using the immunoSEQ Assay, a bias-controlled multiplex PCR. Processing in the source paper ran as follows. The number of nucleated cells in each sample was estimated from the amplification of reference gene primers within the assay. To quantify the absolute abundance of each unique TCRbeta CDR3 rearrangement, sequence reads were collapsed and filtered. For each sample, productive Simpson clonality was calculated by taking the square root of Simpson's diversity index across productive rearrangements. This immuneACCESS table, as held by TCRdb, lists in-frame sequences with V and J called but not all clones. Of the missing ones, under half trace to an unresolved V gene in checked studies; the others have no known cause. V and J calls and clone size are as listed in that table; D and trimming were resolved from the DNA. In this sample the table shows 200,000 to 300,000 clones, around nine tenths of which occur a single time. Around 0.99% of the sample lies in the top ten.

This clone was found a few times. No cognate antigen has been identified for it. It has no much larger one-base neighbor in the sample; base qualities were not kept. Samples from volunteer blood donors who had recovered from COVID-19 were contributed by a second Seattle source. Each collaborating institution followed its own protocols to collect whole blood in K2EDTA tubes. For TCRbeta analysis, collaborator samples were shipped as frozen whole blood, as isolated PBMCs, or as DNA extracted from either sample type. What the research found in general, with its limitations: Clinical and demographic metadata were provided uncurated, with the amount varying by source and participant.

What was sequenced was peripheral blood. The V gene is TRBV19 and the J gene is TRBJ2-7, and 9 junction bases match TRBD2. This receptor was taken from a woman between 40 and 50 years old who had recovered from COVID-19. The CDR3 has the sequence CASSARASGALEQYF. The bases are TGTGCCAGTAGTGCTCGGGCTAGCGGGGCCCTCGAGCAGTACTTC.